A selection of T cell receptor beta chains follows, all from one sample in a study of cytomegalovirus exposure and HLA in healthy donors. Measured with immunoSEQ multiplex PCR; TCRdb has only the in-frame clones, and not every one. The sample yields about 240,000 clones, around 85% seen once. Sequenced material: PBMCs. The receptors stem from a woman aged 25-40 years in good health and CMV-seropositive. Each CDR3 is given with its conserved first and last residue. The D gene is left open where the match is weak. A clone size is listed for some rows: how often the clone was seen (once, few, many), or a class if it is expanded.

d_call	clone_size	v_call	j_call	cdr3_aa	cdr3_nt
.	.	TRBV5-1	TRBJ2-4	CASSLDREKNIQYF	TGCGCCAGCAGCTTGGACAGGGAAAAAAACATTCAGTACTTC
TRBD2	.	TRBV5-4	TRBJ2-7	CASSLVVPSGTYEQYF	TGTGCCAGCAGCTTGGTTGTTCCTAGCGGCACGTACGAGCAGTACTTC
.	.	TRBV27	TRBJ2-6	CASGFRRGPSGANVLTF	TGTGCCAGCGGATTCCGGAGGGGCCCCTCTGGGGCCAACGTCCTGACTTTC
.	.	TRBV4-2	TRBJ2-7	CASSQENGLASYEQYF	TGTGCCAGCAGCCAAGAAAACGGGCTAGCGAGCTACGAGCAGTACTTC
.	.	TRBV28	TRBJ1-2	CASSDPGEGYTF	TGTGCCAGCAGCGACCCAGGGGAGGGCTACACCTTC
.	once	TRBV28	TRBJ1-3	CASSPRRGLTGNTIYF	TGTGCCAGCAGTCCCCGTCGGGGGTTGACTGGAAACACCATATATTTT
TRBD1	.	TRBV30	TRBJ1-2	CAWRDRGIPNYGYTF	TGTGCCTGGAGAGACAGGGGCATTCCTAACTATGGCTACACCTTC
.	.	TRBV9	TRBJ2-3	CASSGGTSKGDTQYF	TGTGCCAGCAGCGGAGGGACATCGAAGGGAGATACGCAGTATTTT
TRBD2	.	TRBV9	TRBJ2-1	CASGLAGGLGNEQFF	TGTGCCAGCGGACTAGCGGGAGGATTGGGTAATGAGCAGTTCTTC
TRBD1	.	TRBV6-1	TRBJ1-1	CAGNRGGWTEAFF	TGTGCCGGGAACAGGGGAGGTTGGACTGAAGCTTTCTTT
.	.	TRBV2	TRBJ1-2	CASSETGNYGYTF	TGTGCCAGCAGTGAAACAGGGAACTATGGCTACACCTTC
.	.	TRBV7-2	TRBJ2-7	CASSLASGGPKNEQYF	TGTGCCAGCAGCTTAGCTTCCGGCGGGCCGAAGAACGAGCAGTACTTC
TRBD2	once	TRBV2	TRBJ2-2	CASRTSGSGRNTGELFF	TGTGCCAGCAGAACGAGTGGTAGCGGGAGGAACACCGGGGAGCTGTTTTTT
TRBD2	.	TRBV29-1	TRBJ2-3	CSVEDIASGRADTQYF	TGCAGCGTTGAAGATATAGCTAGCGGGAGGGCAGATACGCAGTATTTT
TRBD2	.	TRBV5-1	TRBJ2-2	CASSYVSGSSGELFF	TGCGCCAGCAGCTACGTTAGCGGGAGTTCCGGGGAGCTGTTTTTT
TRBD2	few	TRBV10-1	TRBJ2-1	CASSETEAGGYNEQFF	TGCGCCAGCAGTGAGACCGAAGCGGGGGGTTACAATGAGCAGTTCTTC
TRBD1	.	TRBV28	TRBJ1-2	CASSLARQGARSGYTF	TGTGCCAGCAGTTTAGCCCGACAGGGGGCAAGAAGTGGCTACACCTTC
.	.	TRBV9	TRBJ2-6	CASSARGRGTVSSGANVLTF	TGTGCCAGCAGCGCGCGGGGTCGGGGGACGGTCTCCTCTGGGGCCAACGTCCTGACTTTC
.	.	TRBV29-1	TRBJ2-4	CSVERGAKNIQYF	TGCAGCGTTGAAAGGGGGGCCAAAAACATTCAGTACTTC
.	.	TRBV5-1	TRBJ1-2	CASSGSGEESYTF	TGCGCCAGCAGCGGGTCGGGGGAAGAGAGCTACACCTTC
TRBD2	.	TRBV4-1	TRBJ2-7	CASSQDIAGVGYEQYF	TGCGCCAGCAGCCAAGATATAGCGGGAGTTGGCTACGAGCAGTACTTC
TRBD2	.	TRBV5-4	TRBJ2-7	CASRYGTSGTVNSYEQYF	TGTGCCAGCAGGTACGGGACTAGCGGGACCGTGAACTCCTACGAGCAGTACTTC
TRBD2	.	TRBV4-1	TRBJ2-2	CASSQDVFGGDTGELFF	TGCGCCAGCAGCCAAGATGTTTTTGGGGGGGACACCGGGGAGCTGTTTTTT
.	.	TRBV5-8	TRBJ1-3	CASSRIISSSGNTIYF	TGTGCCAGCAGCCGAATCATATCCAGCTCTGGAAACACCATATATTTT
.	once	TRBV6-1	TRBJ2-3	CASSYKLAFKDTQYF	TGTGCCAGCAGCTATAAACTAGCTTTTAAAGATACGCAGTATTTT
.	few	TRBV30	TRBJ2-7	CAWSTTRAKSYEQYF	TGTGCCTGGAGTACCACAAGAGCGAAAAGCTACGAGCAGTACTTC
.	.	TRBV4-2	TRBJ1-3	CASSQVLVGGTSGNTIYF	TGTGCCAGCAGCCAAGTCCTTGTAGGGGGAACCTCTGGAAACACCATATATTTT
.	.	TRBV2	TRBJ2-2	CASRRNTGELFF	TGTGCCAGCAGGAGGAACACCGGGGAGCTGTTTTTT
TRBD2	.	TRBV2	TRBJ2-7	CASSDQLAGGPVISSYEQYF	TGTGCCAGCAGTGATCAACTAGCGGGAGGGCCGGTAATAAGCTCCTACGAGCAGTACTTC
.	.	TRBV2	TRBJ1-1	CASRLEQGNTEAFF	TGTGCCAGCAGGCTCGAACAGGGGAACACTGAAGCTTTCTTT
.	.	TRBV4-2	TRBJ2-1	CASSQEGGLGSYNEQFF	TGTGCCAGCAGCCAAGAGGGAGGCCTAGGCTCCTACAATGAGCAGTTCTTC
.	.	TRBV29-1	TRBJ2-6	CSSGRQGPLMRANVLTF	TGCAGCTCGGGTCGTCAGGGCCCTCTTATGAGGGCCAACGTCCTGACTTTC
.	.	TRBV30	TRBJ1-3	CAWSVGGNTIYF	TGTGCCTGGAGTGTGGGCGGAAACACCATATATTTT
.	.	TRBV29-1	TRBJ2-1	CSVVKSGPYNEQFF	TGCAGCGTTGTGAAAAGCGGCCCCTACAATGAGCAGTTCTTC
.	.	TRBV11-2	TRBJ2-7	CASSLFGRDEQYF	TGTGCCAGCAGTCTTTTCGGCAGGGACGAGCAGTACTTC
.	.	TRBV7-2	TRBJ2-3	CASSLKAFGTQYF	TGTGCCAGCAGCTTAAAGGCGTTCGGGACGCAGTATTTT
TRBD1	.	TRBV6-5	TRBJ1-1	CASSLGQGARNTEAFF	TGTGCCAGCAGTTTAGGACAGGGGGCAAGGAACACTGAAGCTTTCTTT
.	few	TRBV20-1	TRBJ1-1	CSARDWGGAFF	TGCAGTGCTAGAGATTGGGGCGGAGCTTTCTTT
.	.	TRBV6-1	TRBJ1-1	CASSEAQGWNTEAFF	TGTGCCAGCAGTGAAGCGCAGGGTTGGAACACTGAAGCTTTCTTT
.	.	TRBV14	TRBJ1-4	CASSQVHSPEKLFF	TGTGCCAGCAGCCAAGTTCACAGTCCCGAAAAACTGTTTTTT
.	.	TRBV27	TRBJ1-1	CASSFQMNTEAFF	TGTGCCAGCAGTTTCCAGATGAACACTGAAGCTTTCTTT
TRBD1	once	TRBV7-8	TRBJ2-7	CASSAVVGQGSYEQYF	TGTGCCAGCAGCGCGGTTGTAGGACAGGGGTCTTACGAGCAGTACTTC
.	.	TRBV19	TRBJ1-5	CASKPSQLSNQPQHF	TGTGCCAGTAAACCCTCACAGCTTAGCAATCAGCCCCAGCATTTT
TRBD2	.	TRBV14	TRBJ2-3	CGGTSPSAGTQYF	TGTGGAGGGACTAGTCCTAGTGCAGGTACGCAGTATTTT
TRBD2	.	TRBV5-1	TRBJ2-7	CASSLVAGGKYEQYF	TGCGCCAGCAGCTTGGTAGCGGGGGGGAAGTACGAGCAGTACTTC
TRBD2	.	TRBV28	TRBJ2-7	CASSFKRGAYEQYF	TGTGCCAGCAGTTTCAAGCGGGGGGCCTACGAGCAGTACTTC
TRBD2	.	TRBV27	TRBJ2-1	CASKAIAGGYNEQFF	TGTGCCAGCAAGGCAATAGCGGGAGGCTACAATGAGCAGTTCTTC
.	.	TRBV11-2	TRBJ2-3	CASSYQSDTQYF	TGTGCCAGCAGCTACCAAAGCGATACGCAGTATTTT
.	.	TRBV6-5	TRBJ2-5	CASSYLLALETQYF	TGTGCCAGCAGTTACCTACTAGCCTTGGAGACCCAGTACTTC
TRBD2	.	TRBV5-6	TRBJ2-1	CASSLEWPSGYNEQFF	TGTGCCAGCAGCTTGGAATGGCCTAGCGGCTACAATGAGCAGTTCTTC
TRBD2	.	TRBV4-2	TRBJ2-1	CASSQDPGGRAYDEQFF	TGTGCCAGCAGCCAAGATCCTGGCGGGAGGGCCTACGATGAGCAGTTCTTC
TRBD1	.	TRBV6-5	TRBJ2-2	CATGQDLTGELFF	TGTGCCACCGGACAGGACCTCACCGGGGAGCTGTTTTTT
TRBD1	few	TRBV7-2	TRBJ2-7	CASARDRNYEQYF	TGTGCCAGCGCTAGGGACAGGAACTACGAGCAGTACTTC
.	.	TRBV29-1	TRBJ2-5	CSVEDSGVGGAETQYF	TGCAGCGTTGAAGACTCGGGAGTGGGAGGTGCAGAGACCCAGTACTTC
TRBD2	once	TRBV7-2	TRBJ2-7	CASSPGTSGTYEQYF	TGTGCCAGCAGCCCCGGGACTAGCGGAACCTACGAGCAGTACTTC
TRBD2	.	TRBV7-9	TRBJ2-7	CASSLKLAGAYEQYF	TGTGCCAGCAGCTTAAAGCTAGCGGGAGCCTACGAGCAGTACTTC
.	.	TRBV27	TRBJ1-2	CASSRSRRDYGYTF	TGTGCCAGCAGTCGGTCCCGGCGGGACTATGGCTACACCTTC